This T cell receptor beta chain stems from a study of cytomegalovirus exposure and HLA in healthy donors. The study's findings and limits: Later findings reportedly placed an Asian-associated ancestry cluster below the approximately 670-donor mean for N-insertions.

Donors in the study were healthy people who gave bone marrow. For this clone: Its matching antigen is unknown.

V was shortened by 1 base and J by 8 bases, with 12 bases between the two germline ends. Per germline, CDR1 MGHRA and CDR2 YSYEKL. The CDR3 spans 15 residues. This PCR relied on a set of 60 Vbeta primers and 13 Jbeta primers. Libraries were prepared by immunoSEQ multiplex PCR; TCRdb keeps only in-frame clonotypes and omits some of them. The sample records approximately 100,000 clones, roughly 82% being singletons. The genes are TRBV4-1 and TRBJ1-6; maybe TRBD1 (6 bases). This receptor was identified in a woman aged 50 to 60 in good health and CMV-seropositive. The material sequenced was PBMCs. DNA for the CDR3: TGCGCCAGCAGCCAAGTGGGAGGGGGTGATTCACCCCTCCACTTT. Protein product: CASSQVGGGDSPLHF.